This entry is about one TCR beta chain. Authors' analysis steps: It was from reference gene primer amplification that nucleated cell counts were estimated. Profiling relied on immunoSEQ multiplex PCR, and the TCRdb table lists in-frame clones only, not all of them. V, J and clone size derive from that table, while D and trimming were established from the DNA sequence. The top ten clones hold roughly an eighth of a sample with around 60,000 clones, 89% of them seen once. This specimen belongs to a study of blood T cell repertoires in COVID-19. Study context: Samples taken during acute and convalescent COVID-19 were collected in the United States, Italy and Spain. Sample material is recorded as cDNA or gDNA derived from T cells, B-cell-depleted T cells, or PBMCs.

CDR1 is DFQATT, CDR2 SNEGSKA, per germline (reference sequence). CDR3 length: 11 residues. Trimming took 0 bases from V and 13 from J, leaving 12 bases between them. The sample taken for sequencing was peripheral blood. This clonotype was obtained from a woman in her sixties with active COVID-19. The chain is built from TRBV20-1 and TRBJ2-5; D remains unclear. CDR3 DNA: TGCAGTGCTAGAGATGTTCAGAGGCTGTACTTC. Its translation: CSARDVQRLYF.